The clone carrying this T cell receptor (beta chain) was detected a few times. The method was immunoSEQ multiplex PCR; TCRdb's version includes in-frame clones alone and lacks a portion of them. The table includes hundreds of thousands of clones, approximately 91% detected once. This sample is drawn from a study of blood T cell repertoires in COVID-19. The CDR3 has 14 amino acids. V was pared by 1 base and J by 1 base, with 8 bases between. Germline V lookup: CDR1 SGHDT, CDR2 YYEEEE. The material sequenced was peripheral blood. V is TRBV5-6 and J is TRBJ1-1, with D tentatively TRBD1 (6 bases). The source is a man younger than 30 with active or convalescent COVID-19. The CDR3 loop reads CASSLPGANTEAFF. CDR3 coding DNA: TGTGCCAGCAGCTTGCCAGGGGCGAACACTGAAGCTTTCTTT. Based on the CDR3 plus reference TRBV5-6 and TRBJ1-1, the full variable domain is DAGVTQSPTHLIKTRGQQVTLRCSPKSGHDTVSWYQQALGQGPQFIFQYYEEEERQRGNFPDRFSGHQFPNYSSELNVNALLLGDSALYLCASSLPGANTEAFFGQGTRLTVV.